The 3 T cell receptor beta chains listed next were all sequenced from one sample in a study of T-cell memory formation after mild COVID-19. TCRdb recomputed calls from the 5' RACE reads with MiXCR, one row per CDR3 protein. The sample includes a few hundred thousand distinct CDR3 sequences, roughly a tenth seen only once; the top ten take approximately 2.8%. Source material: PBMCs or a T cell subset sorted from them (not recorded which). All receptors derive from a man aged 18 to 29 who had mild COVID-19 (a few samples of this study predate the infection). Cell type and time point are not known.

Ten or more counts support this clonotype. The CDR3 DNA follows: TGTGCCAGCAGTTTGGGTACAATTAGCTACGAGCAGTACGTC. It encodes CASSLGTISYEQYV. The chain employs TRBV28 and TRBJ2-7; no definite D call. V was trimmed by 3 bases and J by 3 bases, leaving 12 bases between them. The length of the CDR3 is 14 residues. Germline V gives CDR1 MDHEN, CDR2 SYDVKM.

Many counts were recorded for this clonotype. This chain connects TRBV28 to TRBJ2-5, with D unresolved. CDR1 and CDR2 from the germline V gene are MDHEN and SYDVKM. This CDR3 is built from 12 residues. Trimming removed 4 bases from V and 11 bases from J, with 14 bases in between. The CDR3 DNA follows: TGTGCCAGCAGTTCCGCCGGAGAAATACAGTACTTC. Its protein is CASSSAGEIQYF.

This clonotype was counted ten times or more. The gene calls are TRBV7-2 and TRBJ2-1, with 10 bases aligning to TRBD2. V dropped 2 bases and J dropped 8; count of bases not matched to a gene: 3. CDR3 length: 14 amino acids. Germline-derived CDR1 and CDR2 are SGHTA and FQGNSA. The CDR3: CASSLRLAGDEQFF. CDR3 DNA: TGTGCCAGCAGCTTACGGCTAGCGGGGGATGAGCAGTTCTTC.